The 6 T cell receptor beta chains in this list originate from one sample, sequenced in a study of shared clonotypes between healthy human individuals. TCRdb's copy holds only in-frame clones and misses some; the assay was immunoSEQ multiplex PCR. The data show under 550,000 clones, almost 97% seen once. Sequencing was performed on naive CD4+ T cells sorted from blood. The subset is: CD45RA+ positively selected. Every receptor here comes from a young woman in good health.

The rearrangement links TRBV7-9 to TRBJ2-1, with TRBD2 matching 8 bases. The ends lost 3 bases at V and 4 bases at J; junction bases unmatched: 2. The CDR3 has 14 amino acids. In germline, CDR1 is SEHNR, CDR2 FQNEAQ (reference sequence). CDR3 sequence: CASSLTSVYNEQFF. DNA of the CDR3: TGTGCCAGCAGCTTGACTAGCGTATACAATGAGCAGTTCTTC.

The V call is TRBV5-1, the J call TRBJ2-5; weak D call: TRBD1 (5 bases). The CDR3 has 13 amino acids. The V gene's germline CDR1 is SGHRS and CDR2 YFSETQ. The V end lost 1 base, the J end lost 5 bases, and 9 bases lay between the germline ends. The CDR3 sequence: CASSLSGPETQYF. CDR3 in DNA: TGCGCCAGCAGCTTGTCAGGGCCGGAGACCCAGTACTTC.

This rearrangement joins TRBV28 to TRBJ2-7; D remains unclear. V was trimmed by 5 bases and J by 3 bases, leaving 14 bases between them. The V gene's germline CDR1 is MDHEN and CDR2 SYDVKM. There are 14 residues in the CDR3. Here the CDR3 DNA reads TGTGCCAGCAGTCCCCGAGAATGGGACTACGAGCAGTACTTC. Its translation is CASSPREWDYEQYF.

The chain links TRBV19 to TRBJ1-2; TRBD1 aligns across 7 bases. Trimming at V came to 3 bases and at J to 8 bases, leaving 6 bases not matched to a gene. CDR1 and CDR2 from the germline V gene are LNHDA and SQIVND (reference sequence). The CDR3 sequence is 13 residues long. The CDR3 sequence is CASSIGTAAGYTF. The CDR3 DNA reads as TGTGCCAGTAGTATTGGGACAGCCGCGGGCTACACCTTC. The full variable domain, its missing parts supplied by reference TRBV19 and TRBJ1-2, is DGGITQSPKYLFRKEGQNVTLSCEQNLNHDAMYWYRQDPGQGLRLIYYSQIVNDFQKGDIAEGYSVSREKKESFPLTVTSAQKNPTAFYLCASSIGTAAGYTFGSGTRLTVV.

The rearrangement joins TRBV7-9 to TRBJ2-1, with 10 bases aligning to TRBD2. The J segment lost 7 bases and the V segment lost 1 base, leaving 7 bases of the junction unmatched. Per germline, CDR1 SEHNR and CDR2 FQNEAQ (reference sequence). The CDR3 length is 16 residues. In DNA, the CDR3 is TGTGCCAGCAGCTTAGTTAGCGGGAGGACTGCTAATGAGCAGTTCTTC. Translating gives CASSLVSGRTANEQFF.

The genes are TRBV5-1 and TRBJ1-3, with D hard to call. The V and J ends lost 4 bases and 7 bases respectively, with 12 bases between them. The CDR3 is 13 residues long. CDR1 and CDR2 from the germline V gene are SGHRS and YFSETQ. CDR3 nucleotide sequence: TGCGCCAGCAGCGATACCTATCGGAACACCATATATTTT. It specifies CASSDTYRNTIYF.